A selection of T cell receptor beta chains follows, all from one sample in a study of T cells in Graves' hyperthyroidism and ophthalmopathy. TCRdb called the multiplex PCR reads again in MiXCR, with one record for every CDR3 protein. The table has hundreds of thousands of distinct CDR3 sequences, 14% to 15% seen once. Sequenced sample: blood. The receptors originated from a woman aged 40 to 50 with Graves' ophthalmopathy. Both conserved end residues are part of each CDR3. The D gene is left open where the match is weak. Size is omitted from some rows. Given values are once, few, many or a class for expanded clones.

V: TRBV7-8
D: TRBD2
J: TRBJ2-7
size: many
DNA: TGTGCCAGCAGCCTCAGGACTAGCGGGAGAGTCTCCTACGAGCAGTACTTC
CDR3: CASSLRTSGRVSYEQYF

V: TRBV6-1
D: TRBD2
J: TRBJ2-7
size: many
DNA: TGTGCCAGCAGCCCCCGGACGGGAGGCCCTGGCGAGCAGTACTTC
CDR3: CASSPRTGGPGEQYF

V: TRBV2
D: -
J: TRBJ1-5
size: -
DNA: TGTGCCAGCAGTGAATTCTACGGTGGAGGGGGATGGGTTCGTCAGCCCCAGCATTTT
CDR3: CASSEFYGGGGWVRQPQHF

V: TRBV6-2/TRBV6-3
D: -
J: TRBJ2-6
size: many
DNA: TGTGCCAGCTGGGAATCTGGGGCCAACGTCCTGACTTTC
CDR3: CASWESGANVLTF

V: TRBV10-3
D: -
J: TRBJ1-1
size: -
DNA: TGTGCCATCAGCAAGGAAGGGTTGGGGACGAACACTGAAGCTTTCTTT
CDR3: CAISKEGLGTNTEAFF

V: TRBV29-1
D: -
J: TRBJ1-1
size: many
DNA: TGCAGCGTTGTGGTAGGAGGGGGAGGCACTGAAGCTTTCTTT
CDR3: CSVVVGGGGTEAFF

V: TRBV5-1
D: TRBD2
J: TRBJ2-7
size: many
DNA: TGCGCCAGCAGCTTGGTTGCGGGAGCCTCCTACGAGCAGTACTTC
CDR3: CASSLVAGASYEQYF

V: TRBV29-1
D: -
J: TRBJ2-5
size: many
DNA: TGCAGCGTTGAAGGGGGTACGGAGACCCAGTACTTC
CDR3: CSVEGGTETQYF

V: TRBV6-2/TRBV6-3
D: TRBD1
J: TRBJ2-2
size: few
DNA: TGTGCCAGCAGTTACCCCGGGACAGGGTTCACCGGGGAGCTGTTTTTT
CDR3: CASSYPGTGFTGELFF

V: TRBV14
D: -
J: TRBJ2-2
size: -
DNA: TGTGCCAGCAGCCAAGATCCCCGAAGTAGGAGCACCGGGGAGCTGTTTTTT
CDR3: CASSQDPRSRSTGELFF

V: TRBV6-1
D: TRBD1
J: TRBJ1-2
size: many
DNA: TGTGCCAGCCACCGGGACAGGTTCTATGGCTACACCTTC
CDR3: CASHRDRFYGYTF

V: TRBV9
D: TRBD2
J: TRBJ2-7
size: many
DNA: TGTGCCAGCAGGGATGGACTAGCGGGAGCATTTGAGCAGTACTTC
CDR3: CASRDGLAGAFEQYF